A selection of T cell receptor beta chains follows, all from one sample in a study of blood T cell repertoires in COVID-19. Profiled with immunoSEQ multiplex PCR; TCRdb holds only in-frame clones, not every one. This table has about 300,000 clones, approximately 85% appearing once. Sequencing was done on a sample of peripheral blood. The origin of the receptors is a human donor in a cohort sampled during active COVID-19. CDR3s include the opening cysteine and the closing phenylalanine or tryptophan. Fields, in order: D gene, J gene, clone size, V gene, CDR3 DNA, CDR3 protein. The D gene is left open where the match is weak. Size values are once, few and many counts, or a class for expanded clones, and some rows have none.

>NA|TRBJ1-2|NA|TRBV5-6
TGTGCCAGCAGCAAACTCGACAGACTCTATGGCTACACCTTC
CASSKLDRLYGYTF
>NA|TRBJ1-1|once|TRBV3-1/TRBV3-2
TGTGCCAGCAGCTGGGGAGCCCGGGGTACTGAAGCTTTCTTT
CASSWGARGTEAFF
>NA|TRBJ2-7|NA|TRBV7-9
TGTGCCAGCAGCTTTTCTTACGAGCAGTACTTC
CASSFSYEQYF
>TRBD1|TRBJ1-5|NA|TRBV29-1
TGCAGCGTTGGAGGGGGCAGAGACTTGAATCAGCCCCAGCATTTT
CSVGGGRDLNQPQHF
>NA|TRBJ2-6|NA|TRBV5-1
TGCGCCAGCAGCTTGGCCAGGACTGGGGCCAACGTCCTGACTTTC
CASSLARTGANVLTF
>TRBD2|TRBJ2-3|NA|TRBV7-3
TGTGCCAGCAGCCTCCGAGCGGGAGCTACAGATACGCAGTATTTT
CASSLRAGATDTQYF
>NA|TRBJ1-2|NA|TRBV19
TGTGCCAGTAGTGAGGCCAGCTATGGCTACACCTTC
CASSEASYGYTF
>TRBD2|TRBJ2-1|once|TRBV7-9
TGTGCCAGCAGCTTCTCTAGCGGGAGGGCCAATGAGCAGTTCTTC
CASSFSSGRANEQFF
>TRBD2|TRBJ2-3|NA|TRBV4-1
TGCGCCAGCAGCCAACTGGGACTAGCGGGACGAGATACGCAGTATTTT
CASSQLGLAGRDTQYF
>TRBD2|TRBJ2-3|NA|TRBV19
TGTGCCAGTAGTGTGCGGACTAGCGGCACAGATACGCAGTATTTT
CASSVRTSGTDTQYF
>NA|TRBJ1-2|NA|TRBV7-2
TGTGCCAGCAGCTTAGCTCCGGTTAACTATGGCTACACCTTC
CASSLAPVNYGYTF
>TRBD1|TRBJ2-1|NA|TRBV7-2
TGTGCCAGCAGCTATATGGGACAGGTGGGGAATGAGCAGTTCTTC
CASSYMGQVGNEQFF
>NA|TRBJ2-7|NA|TRBV18
TGTGCCAGCTCACCCCTGCGGACAACCTACGAGCAGTACTTC
CASSPLRTTYEQYF
>TRBD1|TRBJ2-5|NA|TRBV7-3
TGTGCCAGCAGCTCTTCATGGACAGGGACGGAGACCCAGTACTTC
CASSSSWTGTETQYF
>NA|TRBJ2-3|NA|TRBV7-3
TGTGCCAGCAGTCGCGAGACTAGCACAGATACGCAGTATTTT
CASSRETSTDTQYF
>NA|TRBJ1-5|NA|TRBV3-1/TRBV3-2
TGTGCCAGCAGCCAAGCAGGGGTTCAGCCCCAGCATTTT
CASSQAGVQPQHF
>NA|TRBJ2-7|once|TRBV9
TGTGCCAGCAGCGTAACGGGGAGCGGGGAGCAGTACTTC
CASSVTGSGEQYF
>TRBD1|TRBJ2-7|NA|TRBV25-1
TGTGCCAGCAGCTTCCTCGGGACAGGAAACTACGAGCAGTACTTC
CASSFLGTGNYEQYF